The entry below gives a single T cell receptor beta chain sequence along with its context. The antigen is undetermined. The data were obtained in a study of Ad26.COV2.S vaccination and SARS-CoV-2 variants. The method was immunoSEQ multiplex PCR; TCRdb's version includes in-frame clones alone and lacks a portion of them. The repertoire holds approximately 150,000 clones, with about nine tenths as singletons. Study-wide results and caveats: Vaccine and placebo recipients had similar non-spike TCR breadth.

The CDR3 is made up of 11 amino acids. Trimming took off 8 bases at V and 4 bases at J, with 11 bases between the two ends. Per the germline V gene, CDR1 is GTSNPN and CDR2 is SVGIG (reference sequence). The material was peripheral blood, obtained after recovery from COVID-19. The genes are TRBV30 and TRBJ1-2, with D unresolved. The TCR was taken from a human donor who had recovered from COVID-19. The CDR3 protein is CALLRPYGYTF. The CDR3 coding sequence is TGTGCCCTACTGAGACCCTATGGCTACACCTTC.